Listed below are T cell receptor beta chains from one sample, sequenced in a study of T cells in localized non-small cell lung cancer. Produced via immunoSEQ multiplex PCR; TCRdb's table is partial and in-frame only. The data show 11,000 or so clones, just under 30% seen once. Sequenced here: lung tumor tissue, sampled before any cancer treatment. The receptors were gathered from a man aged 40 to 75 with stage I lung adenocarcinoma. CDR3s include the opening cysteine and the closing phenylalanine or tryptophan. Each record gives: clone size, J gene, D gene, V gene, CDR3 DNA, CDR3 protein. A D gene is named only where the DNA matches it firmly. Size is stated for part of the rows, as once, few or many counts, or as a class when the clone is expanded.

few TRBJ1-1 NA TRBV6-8 TGTGCCAGCAGTTACAGGAACACTGAAGCTTTCTTT CASSYRNTEAFF
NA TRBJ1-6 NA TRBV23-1 TGCGCCAGCTTCCTTCCGGGCGACGCCGTCCTAACACCCCTCCACTTT CASFLPGDAVLTPLHF
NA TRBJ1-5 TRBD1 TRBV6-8 TGTGCCAGCAGTTATGACAGGGCAAATCAGCCCCAGCATTTT CASSYDRANQPQHF
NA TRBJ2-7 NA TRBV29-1 TGCAGCGTTGAATTGGTGGACTACGACGAGCAGTACTTC CSVELVDYDEQYF
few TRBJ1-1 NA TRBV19 TGTGCCAGTAGAAGGCAGGGTGGAGTGAGAACTGAAGCTTTCTTT CASRRQGGVRTEAFF
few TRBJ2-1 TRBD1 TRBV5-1 TGCGCCAGCAGCACAACAGGGGATGTGCGGAACGAGCAGTTCTTC CASSTTGDVRNEQFF
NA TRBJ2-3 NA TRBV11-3 TGTGCCAGCAGCTTTGGCGGGGCGGGCGGAGATACGCAGTATTTT CASSFGGAGGDTQYF
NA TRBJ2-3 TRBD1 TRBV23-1 TGCGCCAGCAGTCAATCCCAGGAGACAGGGTCATTTAGGTGCGGAGATACGCAGTATTTT CASSQSQETGSFRCGDTQYF
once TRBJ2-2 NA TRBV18 TGTGCCAGCTCACAGGTAGCCAATACAGGCACGAACACCGGGGAGCTGTTTTTT CASSQVANTGTNTGELFF
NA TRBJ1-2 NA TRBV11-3 TGTGCCAGCAGCCCCCGGGGGTCGGTCCCACGGGGCTACACCTTC CASSPRGSVPRGYTF
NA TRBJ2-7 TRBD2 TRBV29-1 TGCAGCGGCCCCTGGGGGGGGGAGAACGAGCAGTACTTC CSGPWGGENEQYF
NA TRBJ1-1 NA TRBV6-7 TGTGCCACCGACCGGGGCACTGAAGCTTTCTTT CATDRGTEAFF
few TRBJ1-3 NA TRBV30 TGTGCCTGGAGACGCCTCTCTGGAAACACCATATATTTT CAWRRLSGNTIYF
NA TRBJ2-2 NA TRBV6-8 TGTGCCAGCAGTTGGGGCCTGAACACCGGGGAGCTGTTTTTT CASSWGLNTGELFF
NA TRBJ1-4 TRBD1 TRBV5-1 TGCGCCAGCAGCTTGAAGGAATACAGGGGGCGGGATGAAAAACTGTTTTTT CASSLKEYRGRDEKLFF
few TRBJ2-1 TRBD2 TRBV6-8 TGTGCCAGCAGTCCGAGCGGGGGCCCTTACAATGAGCAGTTCTTC CASSPSGGPYNEQFF
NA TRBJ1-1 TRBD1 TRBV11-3 TGTGCCAGCAGCGTACAGGGGAGCATGAACACTGAAGCTTTCTTT CASSVQGSMNTEAFF
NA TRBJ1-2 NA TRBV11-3 TGTGCCAGCAGCTTTAATGTACCACCAAATGGCTACACCTTC CASSFNVPPNGYTF
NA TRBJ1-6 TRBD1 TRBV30 TGTGCCTGGAGTGTCCCGGGACAGGGAATGTCGCCCAATTCACCCCTCCACTTT CAWSVPGQGMSPNSPLHF
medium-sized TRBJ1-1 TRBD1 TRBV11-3 TGTGCCAGCAGCTTGGGGGACAGGGTCGTTACCTACACTGAAGCTTTCTTT CASSLGDRVVTYTEAFF
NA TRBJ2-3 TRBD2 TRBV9 TGTGCCAGCAGCGTCTCTAGCGGGGGGCGAGGAGATACGCAGTATTTT CASSVSSGGRGDTQYF
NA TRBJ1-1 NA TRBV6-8 TGTGCCAGCAGTTACATCATGAACACTGAAGCTTTCTTT CASSYIMNTEAFF
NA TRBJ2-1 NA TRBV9 TGTGCCAGCAGGCCGGGGTACAATGAGCAGTTCTTC CASRPGYNEQFF
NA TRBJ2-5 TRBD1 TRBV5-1 TGCGCCAGCAGCCCCTACGACAGGGTCGGAGAGACCCAGTACTTC CASSPYDRVGETQYF